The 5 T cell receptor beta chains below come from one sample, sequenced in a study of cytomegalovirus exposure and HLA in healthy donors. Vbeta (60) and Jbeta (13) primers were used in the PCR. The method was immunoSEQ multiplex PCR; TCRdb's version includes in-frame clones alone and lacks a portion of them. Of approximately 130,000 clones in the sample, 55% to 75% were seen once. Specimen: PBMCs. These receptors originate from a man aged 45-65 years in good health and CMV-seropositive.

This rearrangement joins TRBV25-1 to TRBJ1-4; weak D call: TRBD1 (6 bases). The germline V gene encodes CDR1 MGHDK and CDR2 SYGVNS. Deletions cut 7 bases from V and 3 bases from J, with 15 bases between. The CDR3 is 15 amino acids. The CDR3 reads CASNPTGSANEKLFF. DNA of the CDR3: TGTGCCAGCAACCCTACAGGGTCGGCTAATGAAAAACTGTTTTTT.

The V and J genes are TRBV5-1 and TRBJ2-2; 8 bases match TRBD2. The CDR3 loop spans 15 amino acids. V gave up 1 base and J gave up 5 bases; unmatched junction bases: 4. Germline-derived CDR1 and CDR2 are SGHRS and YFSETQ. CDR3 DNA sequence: TGCGCCAGCAGCTTGACGGGGGGGCCTACCGGGGAGCTGTTTTTT. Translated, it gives CASSLTGGPTGELFF.

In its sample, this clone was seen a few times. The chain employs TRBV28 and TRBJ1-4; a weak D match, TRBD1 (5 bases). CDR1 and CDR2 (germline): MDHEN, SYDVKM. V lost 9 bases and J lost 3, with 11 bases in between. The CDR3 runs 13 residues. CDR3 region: CASGGGSNEKLFF. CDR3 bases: TGTGCCAGTGGGGGAGGGTCTAATGAAAAACTGTTTTTT. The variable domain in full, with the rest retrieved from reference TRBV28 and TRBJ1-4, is DVKVTQSSRYLVKRTGEKVFLECVQDMDHENMFWYRQDPGLGLRLIYFSYDVKMKEKGDIPEGYSVSREKKERFSLILESASTNQTSMYLCASGGGSNEKLFFGSGTQLSVL.

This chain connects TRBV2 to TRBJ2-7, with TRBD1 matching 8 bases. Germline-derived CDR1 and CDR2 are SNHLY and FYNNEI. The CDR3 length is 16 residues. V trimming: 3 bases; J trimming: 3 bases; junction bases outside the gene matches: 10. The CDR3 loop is CASSDPRTGTFYEQYF. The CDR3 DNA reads TGTGCCAGCAGTGACCCCCGGACAGGGACCTTCTACGAGCAGTACTTC. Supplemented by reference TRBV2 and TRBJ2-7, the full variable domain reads EPEVTQTPSHQVTQMGQEVILRCVPISNHLYFYWYRQILGQKVEFLVSFYNNEISEKSEIFDDQFSVERPDGSNFTLKIRSTKLEDSAMYFCASSDPRTGTFYEQYFGPGTRLTVT.

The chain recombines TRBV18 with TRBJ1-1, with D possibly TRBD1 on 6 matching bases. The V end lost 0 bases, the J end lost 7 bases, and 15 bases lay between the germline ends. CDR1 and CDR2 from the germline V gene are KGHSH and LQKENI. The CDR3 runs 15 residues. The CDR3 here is CASSPPAGVNGEAFF. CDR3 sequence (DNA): TGTGCCAGCTCACCACCGGCAGGGGTAAATGGTGAAGCTTTCTTT.